This record covers a single TCR beta chain. The record originates from a study of blood T cell repertoires in COVID-19. Study information: T cells, B-cell-depleted T cells, or PBMCs supplied cDNA or gDNA.

Clones were read by immunoSEQ multiplex PCR, and TCRdb kept only the in-frame ones, dropping some. The sample holds 200,000 to 300,000 clones, approximately 88% seen once. The CDR3 length is 13 residues. Losses at the gene ends were 5 bases for V and 4 bases for J; bases not matched to a gene: 4. CDR1 LNHDA and CDR2 SQIVND come from the germline V gene (reference sequence). The sequence derives from a man aged 35-49 years with acute or convalescent COVID-19. This rearrangement joins TRBV19 to TRBJ1-2; TRBD1 aligns across 7 bases. Sequencing input: peripheral blood. The CDR3: CASSAGQIYGYTF. Written as DNA, the CDR3 is TGTGCCAGTAGTGCGGGACAGATCTATGGCTACACCTTC.